The clone carrying this TCR beta chain has only a few counts. Its specificity is unknown. The sample comes from a study of response to subunit inactivated influenza vaccine. General study results and limits: Only a handful of new T cells, the authors suggested, are recruited with each seasonal influenza vaccination.

Each CDR3 protein is one row after TCRdb ran MiXCR on the RT-PCR reads. The profile shows a few hundred thousand distinct CDR3 sequences, approximately 23% of them singletons. V gave up 6 bases and J gave up 5 bases, with 16 bases separating them. The CDR3 covers 14 residues. Source: PBMCs from blood, taken approximately 20 months after vaccination. This TCR was sampled from a man in his fifties or sixties who received an inactivated influenza vaccine. This rearrangement joins TRBV12-3 or TRBV12-4 to TRBJ1-1; a possible D gene is TRBD1 (6 bases). CDR3 DNA sequence: TGTGCCAGCAGCCAAGGAGGAGGGGGGACTGAAGCTTTCTTT. This encodes CASSQGGGGTEAFF.